Sequencing of this TCR beta chain was carried out in a study of T cell responses to AZD1222 COVID-19 vaccine. With respect to this clone: Its specificity is unknown.

General study points: Two doses of AZD1222 preceded a rise in Spike-specific TCR breadth and depth.

Profiling relied on immunoSEQ multiplex PCR, and the TCRdb table lists in-frame clones only, not all of them. The data hold 95,000 to 110,000 clones, with around 92% observed a single time. The receptor comes from an adult who received the AZD1222 COVID-19 vaccine. Material: peripheral blood, obtained 28 days after the second AZD1222 dose.

The CDR3 DNA sequence: TGTGCCAGCAGTTTGGGGACAGGGGGGAGTTCACCCCTCCACTTT. This sequence encodes CASSLGTGGSSPLHF. The V and J genes are TRBV28 and TRBJ1-6; 11 nucleotides agree with TRBD1. CDR1 is MDHEN and CDR2 is SYDVKM in the germline V gene. J was trimmed by 9 bases and V by 3 bases; bases with no gene match: 4. The CDR3 runs 15 residues.